The entry that follows covers one TCR beta chain sequence. Germline-derived CDR1 and CDR2 are SGHTA and FQGNSA. The CDR3 has 12 amino acids. V lost 3 bases, J lost 11 bases, and 12 bases lay in between. Recruits, aged about 18 to 90 years, lived in 25 or so US areas. Cohort 3 recovery required two negative PCRs, clearance, or symptom resolution. Sequenced by immunoSEQ multiplex PCR; TCRdb stores in-frame clones only, minus some. The sample records approximately 400,000 clones, approximately 90% being singletons. The data originate from a study of blood T cell repertoires in COVID-19. About the study: T cells, B-cell-depleted T cells, or PBMCs provided the cDNA or gDNA that served as material.

Sequences were obtained from PBMCs or T cells enriched from blood (not recorded which). The chain combines TRBV7-2 with TRBJ2-3; the D gene is possibly TRBD2 (6 bases). The receptor comes from a woman between 18 and 30 years old who had recovered from COVID-19. CDR3 in amino acids: CASSLEPGEQYF. In DNA, the CDR3 is TGTGCCAGCAGCTTGGAGCCGGGGGAGCAGTATTTT.